The rows below give T cell receptor beta chains drawn from one sample of a study of CD8 T cells in ankylosing spondylitis. A single record per CDR3 protein comes from TCRdb applying MiXCR to the 5' RACE reads. The top ten clones hold 42% of a sample with 200,000 to 250,000 distinct CDR3 sequences, approximately 16% of them seen once. Sequenced input: blood, either unsorted or a sorted T cell fraction (not recorded which). The receptor source for this set is a male donor with ankylosing spondylitis. CDR3s include the opening cysteine and the closing phenylalanine or tryptophan. D genes are given only for firm matches. The listing skips clone size in some rows; elsewhere it reads once, few, many or a size class.

j_gene: TRBJ2-6
v_gene: TRBV5-1
d_gene: TRBD1
abundance: many
CDR3aa: CASRLDRYPDTVLTF
CDR3nt: TGCGCCAGCAGACTGGACAGGTACCCCGACACCGTCCTGACTTTC

j_gene: TRBJ1-2
v_gene: TRBV4-1
d_gene: .
abundance: .
CDR3aa: CASSQIGGNGYTF
CDR3nt: TGCGCCAGCAGCCAAATCGGGGGGAATGGCTACACCTTC

j_gene: TRBJ2-7
v_gene: TRBV6-5
d_gene: TRBD2
abundance: few
CDR3aa: CASSSFSGRAGEQYF
CDR3nt: TGTGCCAGCAGTTCGTTTAGCGGGAGGGCCGGCGAGCAGTACTTC

j_gene: TRBJ2-7
v_gene: TRBV29-1
d_gene: .
abundance: .
CDR3aa: CSAGGSYEQYF
CDR3nt: TGCAGCGCAGGCGGATCCTACGAGCAGTACTTC

j_gene: TRBJ1-5
v_gene: TRBV25-1
d_gene: .
abundance: .
CDR3aa: CASSGPPWEPQHF
CDR3nt: TGTGCCAGCAGTGGGCCCCCGTGGGAGCCCCAGCATTTT

j_gene: TRBJ2-2
v_gene: TRBV29-1
d_gene: TRBD2
abundance: .
CDR3aa: CSVLAGTSGSTDTGELFF
CDR3nt: TGCAGCGTCTTAGCCGGGACTAGCGGGAGTACCGACACCGGGGAGCTGTTTTTT

j_gene: TRBJ2-5
v_gene: TRBV18
d_gene: TRBD1
abundance: .
CDR3aa: CASSPRAPGQEETQYF
CDR3nt: TGTGCCAGCTCACCTAGAGCCCCGGGACAGGAAGAGACCCAGTACTTC

j_gene: TRBJ1-1
v_gene: TRBV4-1
d_gene: .
abundance: .
CDR3aa: CASSQVGQPEGGEAFF
CDR3nt: TGCGCCAGCAGCCAAGTCGGACAGCCAGAAGGGGGTGAAGCTTTCTTT

j_gene: TRBJ2-3
v_gene: TRBV7-9
d_gene: .
abundance: .
CDR3aa: CASSPPGTPMGTDTQYF
CDR3nt: TGTGCCAGCAGCCCACCCGGGACTCCAATGGGCACAGATACGCAGTATTTT

j_gene: TRBJ1-1
v_gene: TRBV6-5
d_gene: .
abundance: .
CDR3aa: CASSYAGMNTEAFF
CDR3nt: TGTGCCAGCAGTTACGCAGGGATGAACACTGAAGCTTTCTTT

j_gene: TRBJ2-1
v_gene: TRBV12-3/TRBV12-4
d_gene: TRBD2
abundance: few
CDR3aa: CASNEYGTSGKGQFF
CDR3nt: TGTGCCAGCAACGAATACGGGACTAGCGGGAAGGGGCAGTTCTTC

j_gene: TRBJ2-3
v_gene: TRBV20-1
d_gene: TRBD2
abundance: few
CDR3aa: CSALSGRSTDTQYF
CDR3nt: TGCAGTGCCCTTAGCGGGAGAAGCACAGATACGCAGTATTTT

j_gene: TRBJ2-2
v_gene: TRBV10-3
d_gene: TRBD1
abundance: .
CDR3aa: CAIRDRALSELFF
CDR3nt: TGTGCCATCCGGGACAGGGCCTTATCGGAGCTGTTTTTT

j_gene: TRBJ2-3
v_gene: TRBV24-1
d_gene: .
abundance: .
CDR3aa: CATSDPKSADTQYF
CDR3nt: TGTGCCACCAGTGACCCTAAGAGCGCGGATACGCAGTATTTT

j_gene: TRBJ2-7
v_gene: TRBV5-1
d_gene: .
abundance: few
CDR3aa: CASSLAAAREQYF
CDR3nt: TGCGCCAGCAGCTTGGCCGCGGCCCGCGAGCAGTACTTC

j_gene: TRBJ1-1
v_gene: TRBV5-4
d_gene: .
abundance: .
CDR3aa: CASSSGSGGNTEAFF
CDR3nt: TGTGCCAGCAGCTCCGGGTCGGGTGGGAACACTGAAGCTTTCTTT

j_gene: TRBJ2-6
v_gene: TRBV11-2
d_gene: .
abundance: .
CDR3aa: CASSLGRGANVLTF
CDR3nt: TGTGCCAGCAGCTTAGGCCGTGGGGCCAACGTCCTGACTTTC

j_gene: TRBJ1-4
v_gene: TRBV7-6
d_gene: TRBD1
abundance: .
CDR3aa: CASSRRGQGLLSEKLFF
CDR3nt: TGTGCCAGCAGCCGTCGGGGACAGGGGTTGCTTAGTGAAAAACTGTTTTTT

j_gene: TRBJ1-1
v_gene: TRBV10-2
d_gene: TRBD1
abundance: few
CDR3aa: CASKDRGNTEAFF
CDR3nt: TGCGCCAGCAAGGACAGGGGTAACACTGAAGCTTTCTTT

j_gene: TRBJ2-1
v_gene: TRBV6-1
d_gene: .
abundance: once
CDR3aa: CASTQSLYNEQFF
CDR3nt: TGTGCCAGCACCCAGTCCCTCTACAATGAGCAGTTCTTC

j_gene: TRBJ2-4
v_gene: TRBV27
d_gene: .
abundance: few
CDR3aa: CASSEGEGRKNIQYF
CDR3nt: TGTGCCAGCAGCGAGGGGGAGGGTCGGAAAAACATTCAGTACTTC

j_gene: TRBJ1-1
v_gene: TRBV29-1
d_gene: .
abundance: few
CDR3aa: CSVDSSTEAFF
CDR3nt: TGCAGCGTTGACAGCTCCACTGAAGCTTTCTTT

j_gene: TRBJ2-2
v_gene: TRBV3-1
d_gene: .
abundance: .
CDR3aa: CASSQPLGGGELFF
CDR3nt: TGTGCCAGCAGCCAACCTCTGGGGGGTGGGGAGCTGTTTTTT

j_gene: TRBJ2-7
v_gene: TRBV4-2
d_gene: .
abundance: many
CDR3aa: CASSQDQTYEQYF
CDR3nt: TGTGCCAGCAGCCAAGACCAAACCTACGAGCAGTACTTC

j_gene: TRBJ1-2
v_gene: TRBV3-1
d_gene: .
abundance: .
CDR3aa: CASSQGVLLTNYGYTF
CDR3nt: TGTGCCAGCAGCCAAGGGGTGCTCCTCACTAACTATGGCTACACCTTC

j_gene: TRBJ2-7
v_gene: TRBV6-1
d_gene: TRBD1
abundance: .
CDR3aa: CASSRWDSSYEQYF
CDR3nt: TGTGCCAGCAGTCGGTGGGACAGTTCCTACGAGCAGTACTTC

j_gene: TRBJ2-7
v_gene: TRBV29-1
d_gene: TRBD2
abundance: many
CDR3aa: CSVVSGTGEQYF
CDR3nt: TGCAGCGTTGTGAGCGGGACTGGCGAGCAGTACTTC

j_gene: TRBJ2-3
v_gene: TRBV13
d_gene: .
abundance: .
CDR3aa: CASSFQDTQYF
CDR3nt: TGTGCCAGCAGCTTTCAAGATACGCAGTATTTT

j_gene: TRBJ1-1
v_gene: TRBV6-1
d_gene: .
abundance: .
CDR3aa: CASMGGLGTEAFF
CDR3nt: TGTGCCAGCATGGGGGGGCTGGGCACTGAAGCTTTCTTT

j_gene: TRBJ1-1
v_gene: TRBV4-1
d_gene: .
abundance: .
CDR3aa: CASSQVGGLMNTEAFF
CDR3nt: TGCGCCAGCAGCCAAGTCGGGGGGCTTATGAACACTGAAGCTTTCTTT

j_gene: TRBJ1-2
v_gene: TRBV20-1
d_gene: .
abundance: .
CDR3aa: CSGTGFNYGYTF
CDR3nt: TGCAGTGGAACGGGATTTAACTATGGCTACACCTTC

j_gene: TRBJ2-6
v_gene: TRBV29-1
d_gene: .
abundance: .
CDR3aa: CSVEQAGANVLTF
CDR3nt: TGCAGCGTTGAACAAGCGGGGGCCAACGTCCTGACTTTC

j_gene: TRBJ2-7
v_gene: TRBV19
d_gene: .
abundance: few
CDR3aa: CASSSTFNYEQYF
CDR3nt: TGTGCCAGTAGTTCTACCTTCAATTACGAGCAGTACTTC

j_gene: TRBJ1-2
v_gene: TRBV4-1
d_gene: .
abundance: .
CDR3aa: CASSQEADYGYTF
CDR3nt: TGCGCCAGCAGCCAAGAAGCAGACTATGGCTACACCTTC

j_gene: TRBJ2-3
v_gene: TRBV7-6
d_gene: .
abundance: many
CDR3aa: CASSLAVGSPHLEDTQYF
CDR3nt: TGTGCCAGCAGCTTAGCTGTCGGCAGCCCTCATTTGGAAGATACGCAGTATTTT

j_gene: TRBJ2-1
v_gene: TRBV13
d_gene: TRBD1
abundance: few
CDR3aa: CASSASGTGGWYNEQFF
CDR3nt: TGTGCCAGCAGCGCATCCGGGACAGGGGGCTGGTACAATGAGCAGTTCTTC

j_gene: TRBJ2-7
v_gene: TRBV7-8
d_gene: .
abundance: few
CDR3aa: CASSLASAYRTGEQYF
CDR3nt: TGTGCCAGCAGCTTAGCATCTGCCTACCGAACAGGCGAGCAGTACTTC

j_gene: TRBJ2-1
v_gene: TRBV3-1
d_gene: .
abundance: few
CDR3aa: CASSHLAASSYNEQFF
CDR3nt: TGTGCCAGCAGCCATCTAGCTGCGAGCTCCTACAATGAGCAGTTCTTC

j_gene: TRBJ2-1
v_gene: TRBV29-1
d_gene: .
abundance: .
CDR3aa: CSVFARSSGEQFF
CDR3nt: TGCAGCGTTTTCGCCCGATCCTCGGGTGAGCAGTTCTTC

j_gene: TRBJ2-1
v_gene: TRBV4-1
d_gene: TRBD1
abundance: few
CDR3aa: CASSYPQGASYNEQFF
CDR3nt: TGCGCCAGCAGCTACCCCCAGGGGGCGTCCTACAATGAGCAGTTCTTC